This T cell receptor (beta chain) was identified in a study of technical replicates of blood from a handful of donors (dated by TCRdb to the late 2010s). This clone was seen a single time. What antigen it recognizes has not been identified. Per-nucleotide qualities are absent, and no much larger clonotype sits a single base away. The germline V gene (reference sequence) supplies CDR1 LNHDA and CDR2 SQIVND. V is cut by 6 bases and J by 11 bases, and the space between the germline ends is 17 bases. The CDR3 contains 14 residues, cysteine and phenylalanine counted. Of the read, only the CDR3 DNA is kept; its 42 bases are in frame from base 1. To prepare the library, the immunoSEQ multiplex PCR assay was applied. TCRdb stores this immuneACCESS table with in-frame sequences only. Part of the clones is absent; in the studies checked, under half of the shortfall reflects unresolved V genes, and no reason is known for the rest. Present in this sample are around 62,000 clones, 98% of which were seen just once. The top ten constitute around 0.15% of the sample.

The receptor was isolated from a human donor in good health. The sequenced material came from T cells isolated from PBMCs. The chain uses TRBV19 and TRBJ2-6; the best D guess is TRBD1, with 7 bases matching. The CDR3 here reads CASRETGRTHVLTF. The nucleotides are TGTGCCAGTAGGGAGACAGGGAGGACCCACGTCCTGACTTTC.